The sequence of this T cell receptor beta chain was determined in a study of T cells in localized non-small cell lung cancer. Notes on the study in general: Higher adjacent-lung clonality was associated with shorter survival. Investigators sequenced only a single tumor region, leaving heterogeneity possible. In uninvolved adjacent lung, T cell clonality reached its highest value, exceeding tumor. Out of the top 100 tumor clones, a median about 57 were seen in adjacent lung.

Repertoires were generated with immunoSEQ multiplex PCR, while TCRdb's copy carries only in-frame clones and drops some. Counted here are roughly 35,000 clones, around nine tenths occurring once; the ten biggest clones make up about 7.7%. Comments on this clone: Its antigen remains unidentified.

Trimming removed 6 bases at V and 1 base at J, with 14 bases between. The CDR3 has 15 residues. CDR1 SNHLY and CDR2 FYNNEI come from the germline V gene. The gene calls are TRBV2 and TRBJ2-3; the D is unclear. The TCR originated in a woman aged 40-75 years with stage I lung adenocarcinoma. The sequences come from peripheral blood, collected before any cancer treatment. This chain's CDR3 is CASRPLVGRTDTQYF. CDR3 DNA sequence: TGTGCCAGCAGACCCCTTGTCGGTCGCACAGATACGCAGTATTTT.